One sample yielded the 14 T cell receptor beta chains listed below, sequenced in a study of OX40 agonist ivuxolimab in advanced cancers. Some clones are missing from TCRdb's copy, which holds only in-frame ones; the method was immunoSEQ multiplex PCR. The data hold about 51,000 clones, with about 86% observed a single time. This material consisted of CD4+ or CD8+ T cells sorted from blood, taken in a trial of the OX40 agonist ivuxolimab. These receptor sequences come from an adult with an advanced solid tumor such as melanoma, head and neck, liver or kidney cancer.

The genes are TRBV5-1 and TRBJ2-2, with a weak D call TRBD1 (6 bases). The CDR3 sequence is 16 residues long. With 0 bases removed from V and 4 bases from J, the gap between germline ends came to 13 bases. CDR1 and CDR2 (germline): SGHRS, YFSETQ. DNA for the CDR3: TGCGCCAGCAGCTTGGCAAACCAGGGGTTCACCGGGGAGCTGTTTTTT. It codes for CASSLANQGFTGELFF.

The chain links TRBV7-8 to TRBJ1-1; TRBD1 agrees at 7 bases. The CDR3 sequence is 16 residues long. The germline gives CDR1 SGHVS, CDR2 FQNEAQ. V shed 2 bases, J shed 1 base, and the junction held 7 bases outside the gene matches. The CDR3 reads CASSLRGNRGNTEAFF. DNA for the CDR3: TGTGCCAGCAGCTTACGGGGGAACAGGGGGAACACTGAAGCTTTCTTT.

The J gene is TRBJ1-4, the V gene TRBV19; D might be TRBD1 (6 bases). Trimming shortened V by 7 bases and J by 0 bases, and 9 bases separated the two germline ends. The CDR3 contains 14 residues. Germline V lookup: CDR1 LNHDA, CDR2 SQIVND (reference sequence). In DNA, the CDR3 is TGTGCCAGTAATCACAGGGCAACTAATGAAAAACTGTTTTTT. Residues: CASNHRATNEKLFF.

The chain carries TRBV5-4 and TRBJ2-5; 9 bases agree with TRBD1. The ends lost 3 bases at V and 2 bases at J; junction bases unmatched: 2. The CDR3 is 14 residues long. Germline CDR1 and CDR2: SGHNT and YYREEE (reference sequence). The CDR3 spells CASSSDRGQETQYF. The DNA of the CDR3 is TGTGCCAGCAGCTCCGACAGGGGGCAAGAGACCCAGTACTTC.

The CDR3 coding sequence is TGTGCCAGTAGAACGGCAGGGGGTTCCACAGATACGCAGTATTTT. This encodes CASRTAGGSTDTQYF. The chain recombines TRBV19 with TRBJ2-3, with TRBD1 matching over 7 bases. CDR1 is LNHDA and CDR2 is SQIVND in the germline V gene (reference sequence). J was trimmed by 2 bases and V by 6 bases; bases with no gene match: 8. The CDR3 length is 15 residues.

The chain links TRBV19 to TRBJ2-3; 8 nucleotides agree with TRBD1. The CDR3 covers 16 residues. V was clipped by 5 bases and J by 3 bases; unmatched bases: 10. CDR1 and CDR2 from the germline V gene are LNHDA and SQIVND (reference sequence). This CDR3 is CASSSDRGMWTDTQYF. DNA of the CDR3: TGTGCCAGTAGTTCTGACAGGGGTATGTGGACAGATACGCAGTATTTT.

The chain couples TRBV18 to TRBJ2-3; D is possibly TRBD1 (6 bases). Trimming left V 3 bases short and J 3 bases short, with 10 bases between. From germline, CDR1 is KGHSH and CDR2 LQKENI. The CDR3 sequence is 14 residues long. In nucleotides, the CDR3 is TGTGCCAGCTCACCCCCGGGACAAACAGATACGCAGTATTTT. Translated: CASSPPGQTDTQYF.

CDR3 nucleotide sequence: TGTGCCAGCAGAGCCCAGGGGGCAGTTTATTCACCCCTCCACTTT. Amino acids: CASRAQGAVYSPLHF. The gene calls are TRBV6-5 and TRBJ1-6, with TRBD1 matching over 8 bases. CDR1 and CDR2 from the germline V gene are MNHEY and SVGAGI. V shed 6 bases and J 8 bases; nucleotides not matched to a gene: 9. This CDR3 spans 15 amino acids.

This clone was seen a few times. The V call is TRBV5-4, the J call TRBJ2-7, with 7 nucleotides matching TRBD1. Germline loops: CDR1 SGHNT, CDR2 YYREEE (reference sequence). V dropped 4 bases and J dropped 4; count of bases not matched to a gene: 5. There are 13 residues in the CDR3. In nucleotides, the CDR3 is TGTGCCAGCAGCCCGGGGACAGAATACGAGCAGTACTTC. Translating gives CASSPGTEYEQYF.

The chain joins TRBV19 to TRBJ2-2; possible D gene TRBD2, 7 bases. V lost 3 bases, J lost 6 bases, and 14 bases lay in between. The CDR3 is made up of 15 amino acids. The germline gives CDR1 LNHDA, CDR2 SQIVND (reference sequence). The DNA for the CDR3 is TGTGCCAGTAGTATCTTGGCCGGGGGGCCCGGGGAGCTGTTTTTT. The encoded protein is CASSILAGGPGELFF.

This chain links TRBV9 with TRBJ1-1; TRBD1 agrees at 8 bases. V lost 2 bases to trimming and J lost 4 bases; unmatched junction nucleotides: 7. The CDR3 contains 15 residues. The germline CDR1 and CDR2 sequences are SGDLS and YYNGEE. The CDR3 DNA reads TGTGCCAGCAGCGTTGACACACAGGGGGTCACTGAAGCTTTCTTT. Its translation is CASSVDTQGVTEAFF.

This chain connects TRBV5-1 to TRBJ1-3; 7 nucleotides match TRBD1. This CDR3 region has 15 residues. CDR1 is SGHRS and CDR2 is YFSETQ in the germline V gene. Trimming cost V 1 base and J 2 bases; bases outside gene matches: 3. CDR3 in DNA: TGCGCCAGCAGCTTGACAGGGGCCACTGGAAACACCATATATTTT. It yields the protein CASSLTGATGNTIYF.

V usage is TRBV2 and J usage is TRBJ1-1; D ambiguous. With 6 bases removed from V and 2 bases from J, the gap between germline ends came to 10 bases. CDR3 length equals 13 residues. Germline V gene sequence: CDR1 SNHLY, CDR2 FYNNEI. The CDR3 here is CASRAGPNTEAFF. The CDR3 DNA is TGTGCCAGCAGGGCCGGACCAAACACTGAAGCTTTCTTT.

This clone is a singleton in its sample. The chain recombines TRBV18 with TRBJ2-1; TRBD1 might be the D (6 bases). With 3 bases removed from V and 8 bases from J, the gap between germline ends came to 17 bases. The CDR3 loop spans 15 amino acids. The germline gives CDR1 KGHSH, CDR2 LQKENI. This chain's CDR3 is CASSPPLTGIDEQFF. DNA of the CDR3: TGTGCCAGCTCACCTCCCTTAACAGGGATAGATGAGCAGTTCTTC.